This T cell receptor (beta chain) came from a study of shared clonotypes between healthy human individuals. About the study: Participating donors consisted of a couple of women and a few men aged 18 to 49. Findings and limits, study-wide: Relative to their counterparts shared across all four donors, non-shared clonotypes exhibited diminished generation probabilities. Rarefaction analysis demonstrated incomplete sorted-subset sequencing notwithstanding large depth. The naive CD4 repertoires of several donors were compared, and approximately 4.7% of clonotypes were shared.

The germline gives CDR1 SGHRS, CDR2 YFSETQ. V was clipped by 3 bases and J by 9 bases; unmatched bases: 16. The CDR3 loop spans 18 amino acids. Clones were sequenced by immunoSEQ multiplex PCR, and TCRdb holds only the in-frame ones, with some missing. The sample lists 1.5 million to 2.5 million clones, 85% to 95% occurring once. CD8 cells regarded as naive lacked CD45RO, were positively chosen for CCR7, and omitted terminally differentiated effector memory CD45RA+ cells. A word on this clone: Its antigen is currently unknown.

This clonotype was obtained from a man aged 18 to 30 in good health. The J gene is TRBJ2-1, the V gene TRBV5-1; 12 bases agree with TRBD2. Sequencing was done on a sample of naive CD8+ T cells sorted from blood. DNA for the CDR3: TGCGCCAGCAGCTGGACCCGCGAGCTAGCGGGGGGGCAAGTTGAGCAGTTCTTC. This translates into CASSWTRELAGGQVEQFF.